This TCR beta chain came from a study of cytomegalovirus exposure and HLA in healthy donors. This clone has a handful of counts. Its specificity is not known. The PCR made use of 60 Vbeta and 13 Jbeta primers. The repertoire was sequenced with immunoSEQ multiplex PCR; TCRdb's copy has only in-frame clones and lacks some. The sample holds 100,000 to 150,000 clones, 74% seen once. CDR1 MDHEN and CDR2 SYDVKM come from the germline V gene. This CDR3 has 17 residues. V shed 4 bases and J shed 9 bases, with 25 bases lying between them. Study-wide results and limits: Another analysis was done later, and it associated 15,000 or so TCR beta sequences with HLA alleles at 0.05 false discovery rate. From TCR beta sequences, most subjects' HLA-A and HLA-B alleles were reportedly predicted accurately. Presence/absence analyses assumed roughly uniform sequencing depth across donors, which may not hold.

V and J are TRBV28 and TRBJ1-5, with D tentatively TRBD1 (6 bases). The sequence was collected from a woman between 45 and 65 years old in good health and CMV-seropositive. Sequenced sample: PBMCs. The CDR3 nucleotides read TGTGCCAGCAGTTACGGATATCGACAGGCCTCAAGGTCGCCCCAGCATTTT. Protein: CASSYGYRQASRSPQHF. The complete variable domain, with remaining parts taken from reference TRBV28 and TRBJ1-5, reads DVKVTQSSRYLVKRTGEKVFLECVQDMDHENMFWYRQDPGLGLRLIYFSYDVKMKEKGDIPEGYSVSREKKERFSLILESASTNQTSMYLCASSYGYRQASRSPQHFGDGTRLSIL.